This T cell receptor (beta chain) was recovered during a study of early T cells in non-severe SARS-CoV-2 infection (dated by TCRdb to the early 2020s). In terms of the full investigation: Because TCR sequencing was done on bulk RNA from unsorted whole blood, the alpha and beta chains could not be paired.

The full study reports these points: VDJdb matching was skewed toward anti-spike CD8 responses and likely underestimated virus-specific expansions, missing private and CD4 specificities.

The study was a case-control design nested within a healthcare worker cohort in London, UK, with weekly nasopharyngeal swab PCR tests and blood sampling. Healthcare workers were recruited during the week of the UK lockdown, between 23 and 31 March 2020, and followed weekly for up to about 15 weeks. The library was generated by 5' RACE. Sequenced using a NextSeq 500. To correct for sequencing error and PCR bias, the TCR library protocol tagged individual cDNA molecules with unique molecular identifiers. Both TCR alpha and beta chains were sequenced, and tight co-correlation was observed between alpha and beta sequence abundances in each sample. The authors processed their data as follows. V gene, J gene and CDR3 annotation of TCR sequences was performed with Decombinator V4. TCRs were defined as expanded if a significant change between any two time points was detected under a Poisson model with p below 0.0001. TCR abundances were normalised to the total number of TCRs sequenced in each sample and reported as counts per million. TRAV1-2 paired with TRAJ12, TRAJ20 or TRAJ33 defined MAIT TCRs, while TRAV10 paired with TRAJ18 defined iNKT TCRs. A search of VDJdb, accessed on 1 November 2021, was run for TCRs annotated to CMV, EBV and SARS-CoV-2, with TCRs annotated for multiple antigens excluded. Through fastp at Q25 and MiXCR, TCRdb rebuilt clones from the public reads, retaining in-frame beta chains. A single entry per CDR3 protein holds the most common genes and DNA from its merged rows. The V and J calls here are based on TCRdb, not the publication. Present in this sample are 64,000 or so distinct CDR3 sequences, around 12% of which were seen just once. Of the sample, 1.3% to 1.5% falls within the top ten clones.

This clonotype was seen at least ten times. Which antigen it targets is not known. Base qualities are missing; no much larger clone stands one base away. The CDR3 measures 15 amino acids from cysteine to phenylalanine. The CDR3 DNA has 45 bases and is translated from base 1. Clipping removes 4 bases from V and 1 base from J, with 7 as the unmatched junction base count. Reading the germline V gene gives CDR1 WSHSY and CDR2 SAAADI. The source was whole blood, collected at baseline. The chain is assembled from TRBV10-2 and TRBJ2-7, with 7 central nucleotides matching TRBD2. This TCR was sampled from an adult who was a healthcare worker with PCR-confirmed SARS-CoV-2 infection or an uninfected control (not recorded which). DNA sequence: TGCGCCAGCAGTGCCCGAGGACTAGTTTCCTACGAGCAGTACTTC. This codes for CASSARGLVSYEQYF.